The text below deals with one TCR beta chain. The target antigen is unknown. This sample is drawn from a study of cytomegalovirus exposure and HLA in healthy donors. The PCR had 60 Vbeta and 13 Jbeta primers. Profiling relied on immunoSEQ multiplex PCR, and the TCRdb table lists in-frame clones only, not all of them. The sample holds 250,000 to 350,000 clones; roughly 90% are singletons and the top ten take 3% to 4%. Findings and caveats of the study: Among TCR beta chains, those listed as cytomegalovirus-associated numbered fewer than 200. It was only CMV serostatus that was available as immune exposure information. Later analysis associated a missense DCLRE1C variant with TCR beta V- and J-gene trimming.

The source of this sequence is a man between 40 and 49 years old in good health and CMV-seropositive. Sequencing was done on a sample of PBMCs.

The CDR3 protein is CASSLALSSGYNEQFF. DNA of the CDR3: TGTGCCAGCAGCTTAGCGCTCTCTAGCGGGTATAATGAGCAGTTCTTC. The chain recombines TRBV7-2 with TRBJ2-1; TRBD2 matches 8 bases. The CDR3 extends over 16 amino acids. CDR1 and CDR2 (germline): SGHTA, FQGNSA. V trimming: 0 bases; J trimming: 7 bases; junction bases outside the gene matches: 8.